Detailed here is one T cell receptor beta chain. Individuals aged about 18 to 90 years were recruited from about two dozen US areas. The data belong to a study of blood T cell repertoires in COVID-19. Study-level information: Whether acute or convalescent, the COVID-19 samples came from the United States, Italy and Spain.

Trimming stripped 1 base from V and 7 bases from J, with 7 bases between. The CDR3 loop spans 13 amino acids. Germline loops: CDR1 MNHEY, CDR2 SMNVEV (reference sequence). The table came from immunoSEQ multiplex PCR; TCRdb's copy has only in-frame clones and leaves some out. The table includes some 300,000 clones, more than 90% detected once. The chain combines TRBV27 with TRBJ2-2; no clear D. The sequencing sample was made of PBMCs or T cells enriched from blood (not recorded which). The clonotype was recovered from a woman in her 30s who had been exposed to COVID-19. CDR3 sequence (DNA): TGTGCCAGCAGTTTATGGGCTGGCGGGGAGCTGTTTTTT. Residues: CASSLWAGGELFF.